This T cell receptor (beta chain) was recorded in a study of T cell changes during pregnancy in multiple sclerosis. V lost 7 bases, J lost 0 bases, and 16 bases lay in between. Germline CDR1 and CDR2: SNHLY and FYNNEI. The CDR3 totals 15 residues. Here immunoSEQ multiplex PCR was the method, and the copy in TCRdb shows in-frame clones only, minus some. The sample has 85,000 to 95,000 clones, about nine tenths seen once. This specimen was peripheral blood, taken after pregnancy. The chain couples TRBV2 to TRBJ2-7; D possibly corresponds to TRBD2 (6 bases). This clonotype was obtained from a female donor in good health, enrolled as a control in a pregnancy study. CDR3 protein: CASTAGQAHSYEQYF. CDR3 nucleotide sequence: TGTGCCAGCACGGCGGGGCAGGCCCACTCCTACGAGCAGTACTTC. The variable domain in full, with the rest retrieved from reference TRBV2 and TRBJ2-7, is EPEVTQTPSHQVTQMGQEVILRCVPISNHLYFYWYRQILGQKVEFLVSFYNNEISEKSEIFDDQFSVERPDGSNFTLKIRSTKLEDSAMYFCASTAGQAHSYEQYFGPGTRLTVT.